Below are 28 T cell receptor beta chains sequenced from a single sample in a study of blood T cell repertoires in COVID-19. Profiling relied on immunoSEQ multiplex PCR, and the TCRdb table lists in-frame clones only, not all of them. This table holds about 39,000 clones, roughly 80% found once. The sequenced material came from peripheral blood. These receptors all stem from a man between 60 and 70 years old in a cohort sampled during active COVID-19.

The genes are TRBV7-9 and TRBJ2-1; D unresolved. Per germline, CDR1 SEHNR and CDR2 FQNEAQ (reference sequence). The CDR3 is 12 amino acids. The V and J ends lost 2 bases and 8 bases respectively, with 7 bases between them. CDR3 protein: CASSLIVDEQFF. DNA of the CDR3: TGTGCCAGCAGCTTAATCGTTGATGAGCAGTTCTTC.

J is TRBJ2-7 and V is TRBV6-2 or TRBV6-3; the D gene is possibly TRBD2 (5 bases). The CDR3 extends over 15 amino acids. In germline, CDR1 is MNHEY, CDR2 SVGEGT. The ends were cut back, 0 bases at V and 3 bases at J, with 12 bases in the middle. CDR3 sequence: CASSYSAGEGYEQYF. CDR3 DNA: TGTGCCAGCAGTTACTCTGCAGGCGAGGGCTACGAGCAGTACTTC.

This clone was seen just once. This chain uses TRBV21-1 with TRBJ2-3; whether TRBD2, the table's D call, matches the DNA was not checked. TRBV21-1 is reported as a pseudogene. The CDR3 contains 15 residues. CDR3 nucleotide sequence: TGTGCCAGCAGCAAAGCCCCGGGGGACACAGATACGCAGTATTTT. This translates into CASSKAPGDTDTQYF.

There are a few counts of this clone. The rearrangement uses TRBV2 and TRBJ1-2; the D is unclear. The CDR3 totals 13 residues. CDR1 and CDR2 from the germline V gene are SNHLY and FYNNEI. V lost 3 bases, J lost 4 bases, and 9 bases lay in between. This chain's CDR3 is CASSDGLSYGYTF. For the CDR3, the DNA is TGTGCCAGCAGTGATGGGCTATCCTATGGCTACACCTTC.

This clone has more than one count but fewer than ten. The chain carries TRBV2 and TRBJ1-2, with D maybe TRBD1 (6 bases). The germline V gene has CDR1 SNHLY and CDR2 FYNNEI. V was trimmed by 1 base and J by 8 bases, leaving 14 bases between them. The CDR3 sequence is 14 residues long. The CDR3 nucleotides read TGTGCCAGCAGTGAAGGGGACATCAGCTACGGCTACACCTTC. Its protein is CASSEGDISYGYTF.

The chain joins TRBV7-9 to TRBJ1-2, with 7 positions matching TRBD1. Germline loops: CDR1 SEHNR, CDR2 FQNEAQ (reference sequence). V lost 5 bases to trimming and J lost 8 bases; unmatched junction nucleotides: 8. The CDR3 covers 13 residues. CDR3 protein: CASSRDRVGGYTF. The DNA for the CDR3 is TGTGCCAGCAGCAGAGACAGGGTAGGCGGCTACACCTTC.

The rearrangement links TRBV10-1 to TRBJ1-1, with D uncertain. The V end lost 3 bases, the J end lost 1 base, and 6 bases lay between the germline ends. Germline V gene data show CDR1 as WNHNN and CDR2 as SYGVQD (reference sequence). The CDR3 has 13 amino acids. The CDR3 DNA reads TGCGCCAGCAGTGAAGCGCAGAACACTGAAGCTTTCTTT. Translated, it gives CASSEAQNTEAFF.

The chain couples TRBV3-1 (or the pseudogene TRBV3-2) to TRBJ1-5; 7 bases line up with TRBD1. This CDR3 spans 15 amino acids. V lost 5 bases and J lost 6; bases outside the gene matches: 10. The germline V gene encodes CDR1 LGHDT and CDR2 YNNKEL (reference sequence). The CDR3 here is CASSAERGPVQPQHF. As DNA, the CDR3 is TGTGCCAGCAGCGCGGAAAGGGGGCCCGTTCAGCCCCAGCATTTT.

The rearrangement uses TRBV27 and TRBJ2-3, with D perhaps TRBD2 (6 bases). Germline CDR1 is MNHEY and CDR2 is SMNVEV (reference sequence). This CDR3 contains 13 residues. Trimming shortened V by 3 bases and J by 5 bases, and 9 bases separated the two germline ends. CDR3 nucleotide sequence: TGTGCCAGCAGTTTGGGAGGTATAGATACGCAGTATTTT. This sequence encodes CASSLGGIDTQYF.

The chain links TRBV6-5 to TRBJ2-1, with 8 bases identical to TRBD2. The CDR3 covers 15 residues. J gave up 2 bases and V 5 bases, and 5 bases lay outside the gene matches. Germline CDR1 reads MNHEY; CDR2 reads SVGAGI. This chain's CDR3 is CASSRSGTAYNEQFF. CDR3 DNA: TGTGCCAGCAGTCGTAGCGGGACCGCCTACAATGAGCAGTTCTTC.

This chain connects TRBV5-5 to TRBJ2-2, with 7 bases fitting TRBD1. Germline-derived CDR1 and CDR2 are SGHKS and YYEKEE (reference sequence). CDR3 length: 16 amino acids. Trimming cost V 4 bases and J 3 bases; bases outside gene matches: 9. CDR3 amino acids: CASSIGQAKDTGELFF. The DNA for the CDR3 is TGTGCCAGCAGCATTGGACAGGCCAAGGACACCGGGGAGCTGTTTTTT.

The CDR3 loop is CASSLRENTEAFF. CDR3 in DNA: TGTGCCAGCAGTCTGCGGGAGAACACTGAAGCTTTCTTT. The rearrangement links TRBV27 to TRBJ1-1; the D is unclear. The V end lost 5 bases, the J end lost 1 base, and 8 bases lay between the germline ends. In germline, CDR1 is MNHEY, CDR2 SMNVEV (reference sequence). The CDR3 sequence is 13 residues long.

The chain has TRBV5-1 and TRBJ2-3; tentatively, D is TRBD1 (5 bases). Germline V lookup: CDR1 SGHRS, CDR2 YFSETQ. The CDR3 runs 15 residues. V was clipped by 6 bases and J by 0 bases, with 14 bases between them. As DNA, the CDR3 is TGCGCCAGCACCACTGACAGAGCTAGCACAGATACGCAGTATTTT. Protein: CASTTDRASTDTQYF.

The table lists this clone with a few counts. The J gene is TRBJ2-1, the V gene TRBV25-1, with TRBD2 matching 8 bases. Germline values: CDR1 MGHDK, CDR2 SYGVNS. The CDR3 loop spans 17 amino acids. The ends lost 6 bases at V and 5 bases at J; junction bases unmatched: 15. CDR3 in amino acids: CASRHDPPGLVDNEQFF. The DNA of the CDR3 is TGTGCCAGCAGGCACGACCCGCCGGGACTAGTAGACAATGAGCAGTTCTTC.

Only one count was recorded for this clone. V and J are TRBV9 and TRBJ1-2; 10 nucleotides agree with TRBD1. CDR1 is SGDLS, CDR2 YYNGEE, per germline. The V and J ends lost 4 bases and 4 bases, in that order; junction bases with no gene match: 7. The length of the CDR3 is 15 residues. The CDR3 reads CASSPRTGGSYGYTF. As DNA, the CDR3 is TGTGCCAGCAGCCCCCGGACAGGGGGTAGCTATGGCTACACCTTC.

This sequence joins TRBV28 and TRBJ1-2; 7 nucleotides align to TRBD1. J gave up 5 bases and V 8 bases, and 2 bases lay outside the gene matches. This CDR3 comprises 11 residues. Germline lookup yields CDR1 MDHEN and CDR2 SYDVKM. Here the CDR3 reads CASGTAYGYTF. CDR3 coding DNA: TGTGCCAGCGGGACAGCGTATGGCTACACCTTC.

The chain is built from TRBV25-1 and TRBJ1-2; 7 bases fit TRBD1. This CDR3 comprises 15 residues. Germline CDR1 is MGHDK and CDR2 is SYGVNS. V gave up 5 bases and J gave up 0 bases; unmatched junction bases: 6. DNA for the CDR3: TGTGCCAGCAGTTCTAGGGGGCTCTCTAACTATGGCTACACCTTC. It is translated as CASSSRGLSNYGYTF.

V and J are TRBV30 and TRBJ2-7; 9 bases are shared with TRBD2. Germline trimming cut 1 base from V and 5 bases from J; bases unmatched to any gene: 0. Germline loops: CDR1 GTSNPN, CDR2 SVGIG (reference sequence). The CDR3 has 12 amino acids. The CDR3 sequence: CAWSGGGDEQYF. DNA for the CDR3: TGTGCCTGGAGTGGCGGGGGGGACGAGCAGTACTTC.

This chain joins TRBV19 and TRBJ1-2; 7 bases agree with TRBD1. The germline gives CDR1 LNHDA, CDR2 SQIVND (reference sequence). Trimming at V came to 3 bases and at J to 3 bases, leaving 4 bases not matched to a gene. The CDR3 loop spans 14 amino acids. DNA for the CDR3: TGTGCCAGTAGTATGCAGGGGGAGGACTATGGCTACACCTTC. Protein: CASSMQGEDYGYTF. Using reference TRBV19 and TRBJ1-2 for the parts outside the CDR3, the full variable domain is DGGITQSPKYLFRKEGQNVTLSCEQNLNHDAMYWYRQDPGQGLRLIYYSQIVNDFQKGDIAEGYSVSREKKESFPLTVTSAQKNPTAFYLCASSMQGEDYGYTFGSGTRLTVV.

The rearrangement joins TRBV2 to TRBJ2-1; 7 bases agree with TRBD2. J gave up 2 bases and V 4 bases, and 8 bases lay outside the gene matches. This CDR3 region has 16 residues. CDR1 is SNHLY and CDR2 is FYNNEI in the germline V gene. The DNA of the CDR3 is TGTGCCAGCAGTGTTGCGGGAGCCGGAGCCTACAATGAGCAGTTCTTC. Amino acid sequence: CASSVAGAGAYNEQFF.

This rearrangement joins TRBV10-3 to TRBJ2-5, with TRBD1 matching over 8 bases. J gave up 0 bases and V 10 bases, and 7 bases lay outside the gene matches. The CDR3 runs 14 residues. Per germline, CDR1 ENHRY and CDR2 SYGVKD. Written as DNA, the CDR3 is TGTGCCACCCTGGACAGGGAAGACCAAGAGACCCAGTACTTC. Translating it yields CATLDREDQETQYF.

This chain connects TRBV4-1 to TRBJ2-1; 11 positions match TRBD2. Germline CDR1 and CDR2: MGHRA and YSYEKL. V trimming: 4 bases; J trimming: 6 bases; junction bases outside the gene matches: 5. The CDR3 totals 15 residues. CDR3 nucleotides: TGCGCCAGCAGCCGTCCGACTAGCGGGATCAATGAGCAGTTCTTC. It codes for CASSRPTSGINEQFF.

The chain joins TRBV3-1 (or the pseudogene TRBV3-2) to TRBJ2-1, with D perhaps TRBD2 (5 bases). Germline values: CDR1 LGHDT, CDR2 YNNKEL (reference sequence). Deletions cut 3 bases from V and 12 bases from J, with 12 bases between. The CDR3 contains 12 residues. The CDR3 loop reads CASSQDGKGQFF. CDR3 coding DNA: TGTGCCAGCAGCCAGGACGGGAAGGGGCAGTTCTTC.

By sample share, this clone is medium-sized. The J gene is TRBJ1-5, the V gene TRBV28; weak D call: TRBD1 (6 bases). This CDR3 comprises 13 residues. Between the trimmed V and J ends, which lost 10 bases and 6 bases, there was a span of 16 bases. The germline V gene has CDR1 MDHEN and CDR2 SYDVKM. The CDR3 sequence is CATHRDLGQPQHF. The CDR3 bases are TGTGCCACCCACAGGGATCTCGGTCAGCCCCAGCATTTT. The full variable domain, in which reference TRBV28 and TRBJ1-5 provide the parts outside the CDR3, is DVKVTQSSRYLVKRTGEKVFLECVQDMDHENMFWYRQDPGLGLRLIYFSYDVKMKEKGDIPEGYSVSREKKERFSLILESASTNQTSMYLCATHRDLGQPQHFGDGTRLSIL.

V gene TRBV11-2 combines with J gene TRBJ2-1, with a tentative D call TRBD2 (7 bases). In germline, CDR1 is SGHAT, CDR2 FQNNGV. With 5 bases removed from V and 1 base from J, the gap between germline ends came to 15 bases. The CDR3 length is 16 residues. The CDR3 loop reads CASSPGAGVSYNEQFF. CDR3 nucleotide sequence: TGTGCCAGCAGCCCAGGGGCGGGGGTTTCCTACAATGAGCAGTTCTTC.

This chain uses TRBV2 with TRBJ2-1; D is perhaps TRBD1 (5 bases). Germline CDR1 and CDR2: SNHLY and FYNNEI. V lost 8 bases and J 4 bases, leaving 12 bases between the germline ends. The CDR3 has 13 amino acids. The CDR3 DNA follows: TGTGCCAGCGTCCCAGGGATTTACAATGAGCAGTTCTTC. Its translation: CASVPGIYNEQFF.

The J gene is TRBJ2-2, the V gene TRBV4-3; 13 bases agree with TRBD2. V lost 3 bases to trimming and J lost 7 bases; unmatched junction nucleotides: 8. The CDR3 is 17 residues long. The V gene's germline CDR1 is LGHNA and CDR2 YSLEER. The CDR3 spells CASSQWGTSGVSGELFF. CDR3 DNA: TGCGCCAGCAGCCAGTGGGGGACTAGCGGGGTGAGCGGGGAGCTGTTTTTT.

This sequence joins TRBV7-8 and TRBJ1-2; D gene unclear. Looked up from germline, CDR1 is SGHVS and CDR2 is FQNEAQ. Deletions cut 3 bases from V and 4 bases from J, with 15 bases between. The CDR3 sequence is 15 residues long. Written as DNA, the CDR3 is TGTGCCAGCAGCTTCGAGCCGCGTGATACCTATGGCTACACCTTC. The encoded protein is CASSFEPRDTYGYTF.